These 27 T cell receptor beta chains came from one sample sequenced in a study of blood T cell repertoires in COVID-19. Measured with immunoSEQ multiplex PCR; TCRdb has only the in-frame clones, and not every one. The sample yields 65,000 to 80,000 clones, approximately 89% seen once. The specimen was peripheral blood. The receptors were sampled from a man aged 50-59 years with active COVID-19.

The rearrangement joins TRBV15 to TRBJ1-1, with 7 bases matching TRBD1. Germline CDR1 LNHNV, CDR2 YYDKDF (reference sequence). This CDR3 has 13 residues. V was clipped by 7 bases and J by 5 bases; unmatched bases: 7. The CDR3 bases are TGTGCCACCACTATACAGGGGAGGACTGAAGCTTTCTTT. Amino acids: CATTIQGRTEAFF.

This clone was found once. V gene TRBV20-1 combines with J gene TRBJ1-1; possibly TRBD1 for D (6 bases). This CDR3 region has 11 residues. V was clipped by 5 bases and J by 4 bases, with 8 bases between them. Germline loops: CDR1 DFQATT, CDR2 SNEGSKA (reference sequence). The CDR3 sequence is CSAQDSTEAFF. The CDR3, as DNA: TGCAGTGCTCAGGACAGCACTGAAGCTTTCTTT.

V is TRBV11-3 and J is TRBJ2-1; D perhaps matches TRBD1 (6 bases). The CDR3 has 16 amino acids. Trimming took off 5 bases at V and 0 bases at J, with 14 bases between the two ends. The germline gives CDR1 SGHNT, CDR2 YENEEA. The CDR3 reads CASSVCDRYSYNEQFF. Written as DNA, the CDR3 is TGTGCCAGCAGCGTATGCGACAGGTACTCCTACAATGAGCAGTTCTTC.

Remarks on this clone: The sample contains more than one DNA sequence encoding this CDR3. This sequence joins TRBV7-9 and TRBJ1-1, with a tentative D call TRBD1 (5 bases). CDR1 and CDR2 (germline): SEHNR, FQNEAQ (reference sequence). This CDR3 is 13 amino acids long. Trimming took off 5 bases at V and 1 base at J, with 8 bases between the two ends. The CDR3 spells CASSLQGNTEAFF. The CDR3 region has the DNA TGTGCCAGCAGCCTTCAGGGGAACACTGAAGCTTTCTTT.

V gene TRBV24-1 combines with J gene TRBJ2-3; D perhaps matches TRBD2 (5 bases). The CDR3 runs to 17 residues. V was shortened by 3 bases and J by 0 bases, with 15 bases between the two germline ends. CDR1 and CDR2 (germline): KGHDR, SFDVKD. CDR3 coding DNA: TGTGCCACCAGTGATACCCTCGGGGTGGCAAGCACAGATACGCAGTATTTT. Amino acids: CATSDTLGVASTDTQYF.

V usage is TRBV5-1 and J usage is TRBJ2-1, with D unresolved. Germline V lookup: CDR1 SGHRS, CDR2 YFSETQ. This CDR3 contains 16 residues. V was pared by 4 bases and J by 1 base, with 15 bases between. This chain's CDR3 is CASSAFLVGSYNEQFF. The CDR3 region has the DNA TGCGCCAGCAGCGCCTTTCTTGTCGGGTCCTACAATGAGCAGTTCTTC.

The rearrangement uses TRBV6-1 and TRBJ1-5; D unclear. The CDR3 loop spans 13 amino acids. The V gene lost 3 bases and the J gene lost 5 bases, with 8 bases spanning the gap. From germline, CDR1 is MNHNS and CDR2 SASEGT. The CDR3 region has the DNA TGTGCCAGCAGTGACGGGGAGGATCAGCCCCAGCATTTT. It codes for CASSDGEDQPQHF.

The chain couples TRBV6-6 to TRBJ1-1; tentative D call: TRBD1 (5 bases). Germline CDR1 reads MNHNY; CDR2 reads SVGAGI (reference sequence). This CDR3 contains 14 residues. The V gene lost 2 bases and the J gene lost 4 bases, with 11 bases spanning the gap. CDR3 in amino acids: CASSYGQGITEAFF. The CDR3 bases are TGTGCCAGCAGTTACGGACAAGGCATCACTGAAGCTTTCTTT.

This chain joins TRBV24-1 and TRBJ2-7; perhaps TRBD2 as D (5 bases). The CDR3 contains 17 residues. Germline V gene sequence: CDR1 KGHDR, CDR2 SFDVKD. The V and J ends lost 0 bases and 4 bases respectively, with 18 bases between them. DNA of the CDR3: TGTGCCACCAGTGATTTGGCCGGACTCCCACCTGGTTACGAGCAGTACTTC. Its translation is CATSDLAGLPPGYEQYF.

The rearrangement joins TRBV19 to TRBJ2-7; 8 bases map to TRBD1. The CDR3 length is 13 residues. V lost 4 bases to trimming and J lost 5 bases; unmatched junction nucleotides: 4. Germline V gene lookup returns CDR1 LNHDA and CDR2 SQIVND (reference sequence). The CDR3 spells CASSSGQGHEQYF. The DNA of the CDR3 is TGTGCCAGTAGTAGCGGACAGGGTCACGAGCAGTACTTC.

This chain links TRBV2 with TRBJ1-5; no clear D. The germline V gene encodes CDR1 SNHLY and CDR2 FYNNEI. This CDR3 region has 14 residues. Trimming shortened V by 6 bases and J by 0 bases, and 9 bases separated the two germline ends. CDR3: CASSLRNSNQPQHF. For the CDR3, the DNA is TGTGCCAGCAGCCTGAGGAATAGCAATCAGCCCCAGCATTTT.

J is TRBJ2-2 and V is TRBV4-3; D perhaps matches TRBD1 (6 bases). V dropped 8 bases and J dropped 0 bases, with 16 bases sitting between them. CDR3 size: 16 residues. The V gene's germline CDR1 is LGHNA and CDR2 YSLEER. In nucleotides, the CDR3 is TGCGCCAGCGCTCCTCTGGGGGCCGCGAACACCGGGGAGCTGTTTTTT. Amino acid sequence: CASAPLGAANTGELFF.

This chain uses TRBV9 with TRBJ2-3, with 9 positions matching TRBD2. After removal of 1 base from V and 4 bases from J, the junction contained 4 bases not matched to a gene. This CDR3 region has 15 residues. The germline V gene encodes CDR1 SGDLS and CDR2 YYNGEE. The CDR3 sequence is CASSVPTSGADTQYF. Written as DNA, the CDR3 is TGTGCCAGCAGCGTACCGACTAGCGGAGCAGATACGCAGTATTTT.

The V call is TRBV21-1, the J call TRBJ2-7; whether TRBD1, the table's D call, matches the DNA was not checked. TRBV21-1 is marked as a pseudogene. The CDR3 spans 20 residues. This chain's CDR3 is CASSRGRNRDRGRKTHEQYF. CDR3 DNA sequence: TGTGCCAGCAGCAGGGGCCGGAACCGGGACAGGGGGCGAAAAACCCACGAGCAGTACTTC.

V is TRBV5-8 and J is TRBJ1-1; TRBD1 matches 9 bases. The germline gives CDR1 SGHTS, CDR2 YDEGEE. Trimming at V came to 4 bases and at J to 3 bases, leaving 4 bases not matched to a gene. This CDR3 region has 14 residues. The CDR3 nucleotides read TGTGCCAGCAGCACGCGGGACAGGGACACTGAAGCTTTCTTT. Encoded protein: CASSTRDRDTEAFF.

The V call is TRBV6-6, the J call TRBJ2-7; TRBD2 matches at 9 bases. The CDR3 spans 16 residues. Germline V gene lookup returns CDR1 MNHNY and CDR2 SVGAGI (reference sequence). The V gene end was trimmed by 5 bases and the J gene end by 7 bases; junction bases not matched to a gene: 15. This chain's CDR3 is CASSPVGAGGVLEQYF. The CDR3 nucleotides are TGTGCCAGCAGTCCAGTGGGAGCGGGGGGAGTTCTTGAGCAGTACTTC.

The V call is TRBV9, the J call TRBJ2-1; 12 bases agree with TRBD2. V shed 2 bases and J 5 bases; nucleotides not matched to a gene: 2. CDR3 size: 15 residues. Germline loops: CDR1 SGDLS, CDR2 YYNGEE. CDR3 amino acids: CASSVGLAGDNEQFF. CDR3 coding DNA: TGTGCCAGCAGCGTGGGACTAGCGGGTGACAATGAGCAGTTCTTC.

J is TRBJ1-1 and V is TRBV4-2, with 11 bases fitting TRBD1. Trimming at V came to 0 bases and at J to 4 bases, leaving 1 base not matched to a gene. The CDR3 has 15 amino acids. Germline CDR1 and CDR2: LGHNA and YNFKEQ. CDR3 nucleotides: TGTGCCAGCAGCCAAGACGGGACAGGGGGCACTGAAGCTTTCTTT. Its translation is CASSQDGTGGTEAFF.

The CDR3 coding sequence is TGTGCCAGTAACCCCAGGGGTCGAGGCACAGATACGCAGTATTTT. It yields the protein CASNPRGRGTDTQYF. The rearrangement links TRBV19 to TRBJ2-3; a weak D match, TRBD1 (6 bases). Trimming stripped 7 bases from V and 1 base from J, with 15 bases between. The CDR3 runs 15 residues. Germline-derived CDR1 and CDR2 are LNHDA and SQIVND (reference sequence).

CDR3: CASSRDRETQYF. DNA for the CDR3: TGTGCCAGCAGTCGGGACAGGGAGACCCAGTACTTC. The chain couples TRBV13 to TRBJ2-5, with TRBD1 matching over 8 bases. Germline V lookup: CDR1 PRHDT, CDR2 FYEKMQ (reference sequence). CDR3 size: 12 residues. Losses at the gene ends were 6 bases for V and 5 bases for J; bases not matched to a gene: 2.

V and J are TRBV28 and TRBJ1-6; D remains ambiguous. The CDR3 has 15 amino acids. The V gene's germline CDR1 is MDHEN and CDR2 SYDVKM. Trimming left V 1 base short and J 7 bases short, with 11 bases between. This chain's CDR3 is CASSLLSGRNSPLHF. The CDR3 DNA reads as TGTGCCAGCAGTTTATTGAGTGGGAGAAATTCACCCCTCCACTTT.

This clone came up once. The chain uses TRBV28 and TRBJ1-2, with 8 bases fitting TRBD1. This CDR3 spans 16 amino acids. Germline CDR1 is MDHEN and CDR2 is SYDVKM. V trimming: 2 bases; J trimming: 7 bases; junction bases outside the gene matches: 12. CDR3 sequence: CASSLNPGQDVGGYTF. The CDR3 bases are TGTGCCAGCAGTTTAAACCCGGGACAGGACGTAGGTGGCTACACCTTC.

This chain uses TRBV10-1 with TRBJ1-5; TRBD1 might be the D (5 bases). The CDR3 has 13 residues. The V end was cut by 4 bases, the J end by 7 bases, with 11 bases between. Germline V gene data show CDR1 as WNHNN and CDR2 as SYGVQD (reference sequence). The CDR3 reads CASSGQPYQPQHF. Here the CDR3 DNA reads TGCGCCAGCAGTGGACAGCCGTACCAGCCCCAGCATTTT.

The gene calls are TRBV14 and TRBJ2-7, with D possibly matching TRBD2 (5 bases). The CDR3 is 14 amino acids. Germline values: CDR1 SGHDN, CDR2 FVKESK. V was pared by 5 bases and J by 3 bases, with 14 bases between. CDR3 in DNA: TGTGCCAGCAGCGTTCGGGGAGCCAGCTACGAGCAGTACTTC. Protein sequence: CASSVRGASYEQYF.

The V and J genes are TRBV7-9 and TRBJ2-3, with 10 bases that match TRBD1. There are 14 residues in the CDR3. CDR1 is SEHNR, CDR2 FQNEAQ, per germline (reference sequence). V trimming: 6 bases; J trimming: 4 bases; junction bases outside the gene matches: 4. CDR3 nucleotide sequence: TGTGCCAGCAGTCGAGACAGGGGGCCAGATACGCAGTATTTT. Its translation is CASSRDRGPDTQYF.

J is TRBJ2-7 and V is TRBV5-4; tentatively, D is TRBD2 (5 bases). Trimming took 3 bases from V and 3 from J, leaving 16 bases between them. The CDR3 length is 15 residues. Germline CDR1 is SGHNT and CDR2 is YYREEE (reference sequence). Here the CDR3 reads CASSWETPQRYEQYF. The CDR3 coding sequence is TGTGCCAGCAGCTGGGAGACACCCCAACGCTACGAGCAGTACTTC. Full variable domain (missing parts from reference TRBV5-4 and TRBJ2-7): ETGVTQSPTHLIKTRGQQVTLRCSSQSGHNTVSWYQQALGQGPQFIFQYYREEENGRGNFPPRFSGLQFPNYSSELNVNALELDDSALYLCASSWETPQRYEQYFGPGTRLTVT.

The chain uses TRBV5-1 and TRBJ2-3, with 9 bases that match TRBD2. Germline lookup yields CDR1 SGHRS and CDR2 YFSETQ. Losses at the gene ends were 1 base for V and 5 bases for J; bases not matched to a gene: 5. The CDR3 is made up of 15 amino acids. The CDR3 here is CASSLPSGAGDTQYF. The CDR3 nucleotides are TGCGCCAGCAGCTTGCCTAGCGGGGCGGGAGATACGCAGTATTTT. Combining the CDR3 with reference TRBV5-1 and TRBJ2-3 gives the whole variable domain KAGVTQTPRYLIKTRGQQVTLSCSPISGHRSVSWYQQTPGQGLQFLFEYFSETQRNKGNFPGRFSGRQFSNSRSEMNVSTLELGDSALYLCASSLPSGAGDTQYFGPGTRLTVL.